What follows is one TCR beta chain and its context. The data are from a study of T cells in Graves' hyperthyroidism and ophthalmopathy. This CDR3 contains 13 residues. Per germline, CDR1 SGHDN and CDR2 FVKESK. V lost 8 bases and J 5 bases, leaving 15 bases between the germline ends. Regions amplified from RNA transcripts were the TCR beta CDR3 regions. TCR CDR3 underwent first-round RT-PCR with the HTBI primer set. TCRdb reanalysed the multiplex PCR reads using MiXCR and keeps one entry per CDR3 protein. Of roughly 840,000 distinct CDR3 sequences in the sample, roughly 40% were seen once. Newly diagnosed hyperthyroidism, duration under 2 months, in patients aged 18 to 65.

Sequencing used blood. This sequence originates from a young man with Graves' hyperthyroidism. The chain combines TRBV14 with TRBJ2-5; a weak D match, TRBD2 (6 bases). In DNA, the CDR3 is TGTGCCAGCTTGGTACTAGCCGGGGAGACCCAGTACTTC. Translated: CASLVLAGETQYF.